The sequence of this TCR beta chain was determined in a study of T cell responses to AZD1222 COVID-19 vaccine. There are 13 residues in the CDR3. The germline V gene encodes CDR1 SGHRS and CDR2 YFSETQ. V lost 2 bases and J lost 10, with 10 bases in between. This table comes from immunoSEQ multiplex PCR, and its TCRdb copy is limited to in-frame clones, with some not included. The sample has just over 150,000 clones; 88% are singletons. In its sample, this clone was seen a few times. The gene calls are TRBV5-1 and TRBJ1-6; D is possibly TRBD1 (6 bases). Sequencing used peripheral blood, obtained after recovery from COVID-19. The TCR was taken from an adult who had recovered from COVID-19. CDR3 bases: TGCGCCAGCAGCTTTCAGGGACAATCACCCCTCCACTTT. Translation: CASSFQGQSPLHF.